The 9 T cell receptor beta chains presented below share a single source sample, sequenced in a study of beta chain bispecific antibodies for T cell cancers. The study's findings and limits: In these mixed samples, most targeted TRBV reads derived from the leukemia cell line.

TCRdb recomputed calls from the 5' RACE reads with MiXCR, one row per CDR3 protein. In the table there are 8,000 to 9,000 distinct CDR3 sequences, 2.2% of which are singletons. No cognate antigen is known for these TCRs. Blood mononuclear cells were expanded for 3 days using either OKT3 anti-CD3 antibody or CD3/CD28 beads. The source material was T cells from a healthy donor cultured with Jurkat leukemia cells, sampled from a culture containing an anti-CD19 bispecific antibody. The source is a human donor in good health. Some clones in this sample may be carry-over from other donors' samples.

This clonotype has a count of ten or more. V and J are TRBV20-1 and TRBJ2-7; unclear D gene. The CDR3 runs to 15 residues. CDR1 and CDR2 (germline): DFQATT, SNEGSKA (reference sequence). Trimming took off 0 bases at V and 0 bases at J, with 12 bases between the two ends. The CDR3 region has the DNA TGCAGTGCTAGAGACTCCACGACCCCCTCCTACGAGCAGTACTTC. This gives the protein CSARDSTTPSYEQYF.

This clonotype came up many times. The chain combines TRBV16 with TRBJ1-5; TRBD1 might be the D (5 bases). Germline loops: CDR1 KGHSY, CDR2 FQNENV. This CDR3 region has 16 residues. Trimming took 0 bases from V and 4 from J, leaving 13 bases between them. This CDR3 reads CASSQSVAGSNQPQHF. The CDR3 DNA sequence: TGTGCCAGCAGCCAATCGGTAGCAGGGAGTAATCAGCCCCAGCATTTT. The full variable domain, in which reference TRBV16 and TRBJ1-5 provide the parts outside the CDR3, is GEEVAQTPKHLVRGEGQKAKLYCAPIKGHSYVFWYQQVLKNEFKFLISFQNENVFDETGMPKERFSAKCLPNSPCSLEIQATKLEDSAVYFCASSQSVAGSNQPQHFGDGTRLSIL.

By sample share, this clonotype is medium-sized. This chain joins TRBV19 and TRBJ2-1; D ambiguous. CDR3 size: 11 residues. Germline V lookup: CDR1 LNHDA, CDR2 SQIVND (reference sequence). The V end was cut by 4 bases, the J end by 4 bases, with 2 bases between. In DNA form, the CDR3 reads TGTGCCAGTAGTACGTACAATGAGCAGTTCTTC. Protein product: CASSTYNEQFF.

This clonotype was seen at least ten times. The chain is built from TRBV18 and TRBJ2-3, with 15 positions matching TRBD2. V lost 2 bases, J lost 2 bases, and 8 bases stayed unmatched. The CDR3 length is 19 residues. Germline assignment: CDR1 KGHSH and CDR2 LQKENI. Written as DNA, the CDR3 is TGTGCCAGCTCACCAAGTGGACTAGCGGGGGGGTCCCTCACAGATACGCAGTATTTT. Protein sequence: CASSPSGLAGGSLTDTQYF.

There are many counts of this clonotype. V and J are TRBV5-1 and TRBJ2-2, with TRBD2 as a possible D gene (7 bases). CDR1 and CDR2 (germline): SGHRS, YFSETQ. V was trimmed by 4 bases and J by 6 bases, leaving 16 bases between them. The CDR3 is 15 amino acids. The CDR3 sequence is CASSVGGAGPGELFF. The DNA of the CDR3 is TGCGCCAGCAGCGTAGGGGGGGCCGGGCCCGGGGAGCTGTTTTTT. The full variable domain, its missing parts supplied by reference TRBV5-1 and TRBJ2-2, is KAGVTQTPRYLIKTRGQQVTLSCSPISGHRSVSWYQQTPGQGLQFLFEYFSETQRNKGNFPGRFSGRQFSNSRSEMNVSTLELGDSALYLCASSVGGAGPGELFFGEGSRLTVL.

The sample holds many counts of this clonotype. The chain combines TRBV11-2 with TRBJ2-5, with 8 positions matching TRBD1. This CDR3 is built from 16 residues. CDR1 SGHAT and CDR2 FQNNGV come from the germline V gene. Trimming at V came to 5 bases and at J to 7 bases, leaving 15 bases not matched to a gene. CDR3 nucleotides: TGTGCCAGCAGCCCAGGGGGCGCAACCGAGGCGGTGACCCAGTACTTC. Translating gives CASSPGGATEAVTQYF.

Many counts were recorded for this clonotype. This rearrangement joins TRBV15 to TRBJ2-1; D assignment may be TRBD1 or TRBD2 (5 bases each). The length of the CDR3 is 13 residues. V was pared by 5 bases and J by 9 bases, with 14 bases between. Germline V gene lookup returns CDR1 LNHNV and CDR2 YYDKDF (reference sequence). CDR3: CATSGSRVGEQFF. The CDR3 DNA is TGTGCCACCAGCGGGAGCAGGGTGGGTGAGCAGTTCTTC.

The table lists this clonotype with many counts. The chain combines TRBV27 with TRBJ1-1; D is ambiguous. Germline V CDR1 and CDR2: MNHEY, SMNVEV (reference sequence). This CDR3 comprises 14 residues. V gave up 3 bases and J gave up 2 bases, with 10 bases separating them. CDR3 protein: CASSLEALNTEAFF. The CDR3 DNA follows: TGTGCCAGCAGTTTGGAAGCACTCAACACTGAAGCTTTCTTT.

Many counts were recorded for this clonotype. V gene TRBV5-1 combines with J gene TRBJ1-2, with TRBD1 matching over 7 bases. Germline values: CDR1 SGHRS, CDR2 YFSETQ. The CDR3 loop spans 15 amino acids. J lost 4 bases, V lost 4 bases, and 10 bases had no gene match. For the CDR3, the DNA is TGCGCCAGCAGCCCGGTCATAGGGGGCGGCTATGGCTACACCTTC. Translation: CASSPVIGGGYGYTF. Filled out from reference TRBV5-1 and TRBJ1-2, the complete variable domain reads KAGVTQTPRYLIKTRGQQVTLSCSPISGHRSVSWYQQTPGQGLQFLFEYFSETQRNKGNFPGRFSGRQFSNSRSEMNVSTLELGDSALYLCASSPVIGGGYGYTFGSGTRLTVV.